A single sample is the source of the 4 T cell receptor beta chains below, sequenced in a study of CD8 T cells in Susac syndrome. Random hexamers were used to reverse transcribe an amount of roughly 0.5 to 1 ug RNA. TCRdb analysed the immunoSEQ multiplex PCR reads with MiXCR anew, one entry per CDR3 protein. The profile covers a few hundred thousand distinct CDR3 sequences, with approximately 85% appearing a single time and around 0.12% taken by the ten largest. The sample comprised CD8+ T cells from PBMCs. The receptors shown here come from a human donor with multiple sclerosis.

This clonotype was seen a few times. The rearrangement uses TRBV30 and TRBJ2-7; possible D gene TRBD2, 6 bases. The CDR3 has 14 amino acids. V gave up 5 bases and J gave up 3 bases, with 17 bases separating them. Germline CDR1 GTSNPN, CDR2 SVGIG (reference sequence). Here the CDR3 DNA reads TGTGCCTGGTCCGGGGGTCATATAGGCTACGAGCAGTACTTC. It codes for CAWSGGHIGYEQYF.

The chain couples TRBV6-5 to TRBJ1-2; D may be TRBD1 (5 bases). The CDR3 length is 15 residues. V dropped 0 bases and J dropped 3 bases, with 11 bases sitting between them. The V gene's germline CDR1 is MNHEY and CDR2 SVGAGI. CDR3 sequence reads: CASSYSAGRDYGYTF. The CDR3 nucleotides read TGTGCCAGCAGTTACTCTGCGGGACGGGACTATGGCTACACCTTC.

The chain employs TRBV20-1 and TRBJ2-3; D is possibly TRBD2 (5 bases). The ends were cut back, 0 bases at V and 2 bases at J, with 15 bases in the middle. CDR3 length equals 16 residues. Germline CDR1 DFQATT, CDR2 SNEGSKA (reference sequence). CDR3 sequence: CSARDVASSDTDTQYF. In nucleotides, the CDR3 is TGCAGTGCTAGAGATGTTGCTAGCAGCGACACAGATACGCAGTATTTT.

This clonotype appeared a single time. The V call is TRBV6-5, the J call TRBJ2-1; 11 nucleotides line up with TRBD2. The CDR3 runs 20 residues. V lost 0 bases, J lost 1 base, and 11 bases stayed unmatched. Germline V gene sequence: CDR1 MNHEY, CDR2 SVGAGI. In DNA form, the CDR3 reads TGTGCCAGCAGTTACTCGAGTGGAGGAGTAGCGGGAGGGTCCTACAATGAGCAGTTCTTC. Amino acids: CASSYSSGGVAGGSYNEQFF.